These 4 T cell receptor beta chains share one sample of origin, sequenced in a study of cytomegalovirus exposure and HLA in healthy donors. The study ran its PCR with 60 Vbeta and 13 Jbeta primers. Sequenced by immunoSEQ multiplex PCR; TCRdb stores in-frame clones only, minus some. The top ten clones hold about 1.5% of a sample with more than 100,000 clones, over 70% of them seen once. Sequencing was performed on PBMCs. All receptors come from a woman aged 18-29 years in good health and CMV-seronegative.

This chain links TRBV5-1 with TRBJ2-3; 10 bases are shared with TRBD2. Germline V gives CDR1 SGHRS, CDR2 YFSETQ. The V gene end was trimmed by 0 bases and the J gene end by 5 bases; junction bases not matched to a gene: 12. The CDR3 is 18 amino acids. CDR3 DNA: TGCGCCAGCAGCTTGGCGGGGGCTAGCGGGAGTCTGGGAGATACGCAGTATTTT. This encodes CASSLAGASGSLGDTQYF.

This chain uses TRBV7-9 with TRBJ2-7; D is perhaps TRBD2 (5 bases). Trimming shortened V by 6 bases and J by 5 bases, and 11 bases separated the two germline ends. Per the germline V gene, CDR1 is SEHNR and CDR2 is FQNEAQ (reference sequence). This CDR3 is 12 amino acids long. The CDR3 nucleotides are TGTGCCAGCAGGGGAGCAAGGGACGAGCAGTACTTC. It is translated as CASRGARDEQYF.

The rearrangement joins TRBV5-1 to TRBJ1-2; TRBD1 matches at 7 bases. This CDR3 has 14 residues. From germline, CDR1 is SGHRS and CDR2 YFSETQ. Unmatched junction bases numbered 3, after V lost 4 bases and J lost 0 bases. The CDR3 protein is CASSLGTANYGYTF. For the CDR3, the DNA is TGCGCCAGCAGCCTCGGGACAGCTAACTATGGCTACACCTTC.

The chain has TRBV14 and TRBJ1-2; D remains ambiguous. The V end lost 5 bases, the J end lost 6 bases, and 19 bases lay between the germline ends. The CDR3 is 15 amino acids. Germline loops: CDR1 SGHDN, CDR2 FVKESK. This CDR3 is CASSSRGVRPHGYTF. The CDR3 coding sequence is TGTGCCAGCAGCTCAAGAGGTGTCAGACCCCATGGCTACACCTTC.